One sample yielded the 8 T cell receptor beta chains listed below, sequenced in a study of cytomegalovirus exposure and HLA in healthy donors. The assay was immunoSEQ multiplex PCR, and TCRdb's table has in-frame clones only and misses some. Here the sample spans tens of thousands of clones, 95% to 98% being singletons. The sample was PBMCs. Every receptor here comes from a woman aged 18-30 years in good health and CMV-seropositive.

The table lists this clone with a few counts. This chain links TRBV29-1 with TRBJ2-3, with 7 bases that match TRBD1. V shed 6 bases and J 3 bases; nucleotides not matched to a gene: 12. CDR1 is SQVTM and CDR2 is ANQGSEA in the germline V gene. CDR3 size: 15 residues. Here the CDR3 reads CSVGHTGELTDTQYF. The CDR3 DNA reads TGCAGCGTGGGACATACAGGGGAACTTACAGATACGCAGTATTTT.

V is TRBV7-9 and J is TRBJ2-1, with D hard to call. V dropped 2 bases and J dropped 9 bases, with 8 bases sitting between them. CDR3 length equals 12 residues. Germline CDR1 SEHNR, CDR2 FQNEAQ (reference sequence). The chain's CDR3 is CASSLQLVEQFF. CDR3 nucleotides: TGTGCCAGCAGCTTACAGTTGGTTGAGCAGTTCTTC.

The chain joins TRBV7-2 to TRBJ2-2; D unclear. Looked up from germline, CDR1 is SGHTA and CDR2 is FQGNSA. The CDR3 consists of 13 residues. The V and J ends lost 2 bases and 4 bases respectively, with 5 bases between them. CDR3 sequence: CASSLFSTGELFF. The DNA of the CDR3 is TGTGCCAGCAGCTTATTTAGCACCGGGGAGCTGTTTTTT.

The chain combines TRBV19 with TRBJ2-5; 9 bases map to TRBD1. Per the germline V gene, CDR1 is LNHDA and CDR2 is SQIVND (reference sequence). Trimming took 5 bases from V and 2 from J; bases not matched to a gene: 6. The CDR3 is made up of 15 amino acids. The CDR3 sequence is CASSLSGTGQETQYF. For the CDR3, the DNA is TGTGCCAGTAGTCTTTCCGGGACAGGGCAAGAGACCCAGTACTTC.

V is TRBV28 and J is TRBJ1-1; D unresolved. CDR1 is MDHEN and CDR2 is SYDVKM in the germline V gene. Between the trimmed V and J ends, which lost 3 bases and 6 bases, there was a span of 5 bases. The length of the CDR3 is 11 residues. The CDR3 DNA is TGTGCCAGCAGTTTCCCCGCTGAAGCTTTCTTT. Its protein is CASSFPAEAFF.

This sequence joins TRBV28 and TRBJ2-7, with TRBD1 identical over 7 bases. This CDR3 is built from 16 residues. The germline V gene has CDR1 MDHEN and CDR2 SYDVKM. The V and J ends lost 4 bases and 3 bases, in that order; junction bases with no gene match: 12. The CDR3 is CASSSSFGTDLYEQYF. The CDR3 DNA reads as TGTGCCAGCAGTTCATCATTCGGGACAGATCTCTACGAGCAGTACTTC.

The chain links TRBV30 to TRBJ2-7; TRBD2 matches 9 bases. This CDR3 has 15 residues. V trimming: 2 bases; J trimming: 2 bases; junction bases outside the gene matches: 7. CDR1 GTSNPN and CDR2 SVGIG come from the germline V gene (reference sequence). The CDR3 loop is CAWSFGGGGAYEQYF. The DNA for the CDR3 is TGTGCCTGGAGTTTCGGGGGCGGGGGGGCCTACGAGCAGTACTTC.

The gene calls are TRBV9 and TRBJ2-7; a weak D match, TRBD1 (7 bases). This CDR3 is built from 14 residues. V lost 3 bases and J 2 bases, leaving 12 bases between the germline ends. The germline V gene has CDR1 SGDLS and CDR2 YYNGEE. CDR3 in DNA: TGTGCCAGCAGCGCGGGGGACAGCCCCTACGAGCAGTACTTC. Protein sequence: CASSAGDSPYEQYF. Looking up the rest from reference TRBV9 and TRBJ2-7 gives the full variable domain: DSGVTQTPKHLITATGQRVTLRCSPRSGDLSVYWYQQSLDQGLQFLIQYYNGEERAKGNILERFSAQQFPDLHSELNLSSLELGDSALYFCASSAGDSPYEQYFGPGTRLTVT.